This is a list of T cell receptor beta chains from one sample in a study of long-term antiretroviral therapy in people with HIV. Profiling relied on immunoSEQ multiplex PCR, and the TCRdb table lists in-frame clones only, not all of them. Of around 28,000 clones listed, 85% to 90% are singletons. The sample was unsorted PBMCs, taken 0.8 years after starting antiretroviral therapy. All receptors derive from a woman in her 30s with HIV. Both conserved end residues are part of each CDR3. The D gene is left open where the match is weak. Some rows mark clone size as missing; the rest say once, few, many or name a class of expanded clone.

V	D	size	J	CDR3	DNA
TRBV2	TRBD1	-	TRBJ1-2	CASSESGDRGYGYTF	TGTGCCAGCAGTGAGAGTGGGGACAGGGGCTATGGCTACACCTTC
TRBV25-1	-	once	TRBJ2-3	CASSEVGTDTQYF	TGTGCCAGCAGTGAAGTTGGCACAGATACGCAGTATTTT
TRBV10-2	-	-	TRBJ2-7	CASIPMTGTYEQYF	TGCGCCAGCATCCCGATGACGGGGACCTACGAGCAGTACTTC
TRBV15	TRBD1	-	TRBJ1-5	CATRTDAGTGTLGNQPQHF	TGTGCCACCAGGACCGACGCCGGGACAGGGACGTTGGGCAATCAGCCCCAGCATTTT
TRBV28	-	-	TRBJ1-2	CASTLRGGDGYTF	TGTGCCAGCACCCTGCGAGGAGGGGATGGCTACACCTTC
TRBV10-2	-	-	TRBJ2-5	CASSDFPETQYF	TGCGCCAGCAGTGACTTCCCGGAGACCCAGTACTTC
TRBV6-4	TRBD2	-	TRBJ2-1	CASSWTSGGSEQFF	TGTGCCAGCAGTTGGACTAGCGGGGGGAGTGAGCAGTTCTTC
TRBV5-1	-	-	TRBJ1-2	CASSLGSTFRANYGYTF	TGCGCCAGCAGCTTGGGCTCAACATTCAGAGCTAACTATGGCTACACCTTC
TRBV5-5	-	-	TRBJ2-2	CASSLAPTGLAGELFF	TGTGCCAGCAGCTTGGCCCCGACAGGATTGGCCGGGGAGCTGTTTTTT
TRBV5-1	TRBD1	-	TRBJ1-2	CASSSMDMGQGAKGYTF	TGCGCCAGCAGCTCGATGGACATGGGACAGGGGGCTAAGGGCTACACCTTC
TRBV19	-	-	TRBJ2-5	CASSGKETQYF	TGTGCCAGTAGTGGGAAAGAGACCCAGTACTTC
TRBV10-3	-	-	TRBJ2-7	CAIGDLPSSYEQYF	TGTGCCATCGGGGACTTACCGAGCTCCTACGAGCAGTACTTC
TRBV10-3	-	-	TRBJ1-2	CAISEEGGGGYTF	TGTGCCATCAGTGAGGAAGGGGGAGGAGGCTACACCTTC
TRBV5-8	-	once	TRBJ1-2	CASSYTIGDGYTF	TGTGCCAGCAGCTATACAATAGGGGATGGCTACACCTTC
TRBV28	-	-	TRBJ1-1	CASSSRRQVMNTEAFF	TGTGCCAGCAGTTCCAGAAGACAGGTCATGAACACTGAAGCTTTCTTT
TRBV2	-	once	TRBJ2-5	CASSVEGETQYF	TGTGCCAGCAGTGTTGAGGGGGAGACCCAGTACTTC
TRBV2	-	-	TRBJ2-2	CASSGVNTGELFF	TGTGCCAGCAGCGGCGTTAACACCGGGGAGCTGTTTTTT
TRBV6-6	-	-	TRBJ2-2	CASSYSPTGSMGELFF	TGTGCCAGCAGTTACAGTCCGACAGGATCTATGGGGGAGCTGTTTTTT
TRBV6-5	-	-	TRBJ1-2	CASRRFGGRGGYTF	TGTGCCAGCCGACGGTTTGGGGGCCGAGGGGGCTACACCTTC
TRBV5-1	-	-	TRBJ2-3	CASSTQDFTDTQYF	TGCGCCAGCAGCACACAGGACTTCACAGATACGCAGTATTTT
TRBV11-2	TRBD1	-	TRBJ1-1	CASSLLARGGLDTEAFF	TGTGCCAGCAGCTTATTAGCTCGAGGGGGCTTGGACACTGAAGCTTTCTTT
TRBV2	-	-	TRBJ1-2	CASTETYGYTF	TGTGCCAGCACGGAGACGTATGGCTACACCTTC
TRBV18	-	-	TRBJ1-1	CASSPPEQGRLSRAFF	TGTGCCAGCTCACCACCAGAACAGGGACGTCTTAGCAGAGCTTTCTTT
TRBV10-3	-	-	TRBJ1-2	CAIRETEANGYTF	TGTGCCATCAGGGAAACGGAGGCGAATGGCTACACCTTC
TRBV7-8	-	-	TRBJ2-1	CASSSHRDSRYNEQFF	TGTGCCAGCAGCTCCCACCGGGACTCACGGTACAATGAGCAGTTCTTC
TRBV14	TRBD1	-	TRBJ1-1	CASSQEYWDRGDTEAFF	TGTGCCAGCAGCCAAGAATATTGGGACAGGGGAGACACTGAAGCTTTCTTT
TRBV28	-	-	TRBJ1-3	CASSVGQNSGNTIYF	TGTGCCAGCAGTGTTGGGCAAAACTCTGGAAACACCATATATTTT
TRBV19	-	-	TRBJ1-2	CASSTDPLGRGYTF	TGTGCCAGTAGTACGGACCCCCTAGGACGCGGCTACACCTTC
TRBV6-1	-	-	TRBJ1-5	CASRKTVSNQPQHF	TGTGCCAGCAGAAAGACAGTTAGCAATCAGCCCCAGCATTTT
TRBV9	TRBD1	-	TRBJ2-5	CASSGQGARQETQYF	TGTGCCAGCAGCGGACAGGGGGCGCGTCAAGAGACCCAGTACTTC
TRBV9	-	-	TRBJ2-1	CASSANNEQFF	TGTGCCAGCAGCGCAAACAATGAGCAGTTCTTC
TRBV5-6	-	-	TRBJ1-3	CASSFWTAGNTIYF	TGTGCCAGCAGCTTCTGGACGGCAGGAAACACCATATATTTT
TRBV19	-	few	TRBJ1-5	CASSIRGQMSQPQHF	TGTGCCAGTAGTATACGGGGGCAGATGAGTCAGCCCCAGCATTTT
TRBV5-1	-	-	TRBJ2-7	CASSIGAGEQYF	TGCGCCAGCAGCATAGGCGCGGGAGAGCAGTACTTC
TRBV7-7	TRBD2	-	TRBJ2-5	CASSLNGGGKETQYF	TGTGCCAGCAGCTTAAACGGGGGGGGAAAAGAGACCCAGTACTTC
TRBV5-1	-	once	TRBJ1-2	CASSLQNYGYTF	TGCGCCAGCAGCTTGCAGAACTATGGCTACACCTTC
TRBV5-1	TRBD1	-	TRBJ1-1	CASSTDRALEAFF	TGCGCCAGCAGCACAGACAGGGCCCTAGAAGCTTTCTTT
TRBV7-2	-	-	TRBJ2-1	CASSFFLSGEKFF	TGTGCCAGCAGCTTCTTCCTTAGCGGCGAGAAGTTCTTC
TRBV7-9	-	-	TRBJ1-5	CASSLSGGWPQHF	TGTGCCAGCAGCTTATCGGGGGGTTGGCCCCAGCATTTT
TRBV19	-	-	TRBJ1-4	CASSLGAEKLFF	TGTGCCAGTAGTTTGGGAGCAGAAAAACTGTTTTTT
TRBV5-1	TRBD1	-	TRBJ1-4	CASSRDREGEKLFF	TGCGCCAGCAGCCGGGACAGGGAAGGCGAAAAACTGTTTTTT
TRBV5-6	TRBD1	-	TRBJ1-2	CASSPIDRDRYGYTF	TGTGCCAGCAGCCCGATCGACAGGGACCGCTATGGCTACACCTTC
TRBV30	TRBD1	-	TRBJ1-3	CAWSVRTGVGNTIYF	TGTGCCTGGAGTGTCCGGACAGGGGTCGGAAACACCATATATTTT
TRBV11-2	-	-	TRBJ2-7	CASSSDWTTFYEQYF	TGTGCCAGCAGCTCAGATTGGACTACCTTCTACGAGCAGTACTTC
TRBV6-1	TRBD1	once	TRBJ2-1	CASQYEGAPYNEQFF	TGTGCCAGCCAGTATGAGGGGGCCCCCTACAATGAGCAGTTCTTC